The entry that follows covers one T cell receptor (beta chain) sequence. The data derive from a study of blood T cell repertoires in COVID-19. Across the study: PBMCs, B-cell-depleted T cells, or T cells were the source of the cDNA or gDNA that made up the material.

Libraries were prepared by immunoSEQ multiplex PCR; TCRdb keeps only in-frame clonotypes and omits some of them. This sample has approximately 140,000 clones; about 85% occur once, and the top ten carry around 3.1%. Germline CDR1 is SGHAT and CDR2 is FQDESV (reference sequence). The CDR3 totals 14 residues. Between the trimmed V and J ends, which lost 6 bases and 6 bases, there was a span of 17 bases. J is TRBJ2-5 and V is TRBV11-1, with D maybe TRBD2 (7 bases). The sequence derives from a middle-aged woman with active or convalescent COVID-19. The sample was peripheral blood. The CDR3 reads CASSLNRGAKTQYF. The CDR3 bases are TGTGCCAGCAGTTTAAACCGGGGGGCGAAGACCCAGTACTTC.